Below, one TCR beta chain is given with its context. This sample is drawn from a study of tumor T cells in aggressive B-cell lymphoma. The assay was immunoSEQ multiplex PCR, and TCRdb's table has in-frame clones only and misses some. This table has some 5,000 clones, roughly 80% appearing once. The germline V gene encodes CDR1 MNHEY and CDR2 SMNVEV (reference sequence). V lost 1 base and J lost 8, with 11 bases in between. The CDR3 totals 13 residues. The source is an adult with diffuse large B cell lymphoma. The chain recombines TRBV27 with TRBJ1-1; D is unclear. The sequenced sample was tumor tissue. CDR3 in amino acids: CASSLFLGGEAFF. DNA for the CDR3: TGTGCCAGCAGTTTATTCCTCGGCGGAGAAGCTTTCTTT.